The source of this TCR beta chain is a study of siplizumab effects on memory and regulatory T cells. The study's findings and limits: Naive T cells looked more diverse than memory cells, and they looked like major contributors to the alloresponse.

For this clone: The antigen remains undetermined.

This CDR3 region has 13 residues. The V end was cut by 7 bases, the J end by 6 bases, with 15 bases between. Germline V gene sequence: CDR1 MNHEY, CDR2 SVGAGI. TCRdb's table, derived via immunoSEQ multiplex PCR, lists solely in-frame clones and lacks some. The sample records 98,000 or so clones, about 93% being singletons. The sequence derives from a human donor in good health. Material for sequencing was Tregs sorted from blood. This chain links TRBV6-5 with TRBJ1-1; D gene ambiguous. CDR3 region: CASTISKTAEAFF. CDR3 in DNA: TGTGCCAGCACCATATCAAAAACCGCTGAAGCTTTCTTT.